This T cell receptor beta chain was sequenced during a study of T-cell reconstitution after alpha-beta-depleted transplantation in children. The CDR3 has 15 amino acids. V was clipped by 1 base and J by 7 bases, with 13 bases between them. CDR1 and CDR2 (germline): LGHNA, YSLEER. This clonotype was counted only a few times. Unique molecular identifiers featured in how the TCRbeta library was prepared. From the PCR reads, TCRdb called clonotypes with MiXCR, one entry per CDR3 protein. The sample holds around 600,000 distinct CDR3 sequences, 10% seen once. The specimen comprised PBMCs from the stem cell graft donor, sampled from the stem cell graft. The chain couples TRBV4-3 to TRBJ2-2; the D is unclear. The source of this sequence is a human donor who donated a stem cell graft to a child with acute myeloid leukemia. In DNA form, the CDR3 reads TGCGCCAGCAGCCAAGTAGGCGGAAAAAGCGGGGAGCTGTTTTTT. The encoded protein is CASSQVGGKSGELFF.